This T cell receptor beta chain derives from a study of blood T cell repertoires in COVID-19. Study summary: Researchers got acute and convalescent COVID-19 samples from the United States, Italy and Spain. The analysed material was cDNA or gDNA that came from T cells, B-cell-depleted T cells, or PBMCs.

Followed over time, Seattle patients had been enrolled while infection was active. Authors' data handling: Reference gene primer amplification yielded estimated nucleated cell counts. Method: immunoSEQ multiplex PCR; TCRdb's copy keeps in-frame clones and lacks some. The V and J calls and clone size were taken over from that table, and D and trimming were inferred from the DNA. The sample lists some 180,000 clones, roughly 84% occurring once. The V and J ends lost 1 base and 3 bases respectively, with 10 bases between them. In germline, CDR1 is SSHAT, CDR2 FNYEAQ (reference sequence). CDR3 size: 14 residues.

The sequencing sample was made of peripheral blood. This clonotype was obtained from a woman between 40 and 50 years old with COVID-19, enrolled during active disease. This sequence joins TRBV7-7 and TRBJ2-7; D ambiguous. CDR3: CASSLDNGNYEQYF. The CDR3 region has the DNA TGTGCCAGCAGCTTAGATAACGGTAACTACGAGCAGTACTTC.